The rows below give T cell receptor beta chains drawn from one sample of a study of blood T cells in healthy people across ages. From the 5' RACE reads, TCRdb called clonotypes with MiXCR, one entry per CDR3 protein. The sample lists about 380,000 distinct CDR3 sequences, about 55% occurring once. Sequenced input: blood. These TCRs come from a man aged 60 to 69 in good health. Both conserved end residues are part of each CDR3. A D gene is named only where the DNA matches it firmly. Size is stated for part of the rows, as once, few or many counts, or as a class when the clone is expanded.

j_call | d_call | clone_size | v_call | cdr3_nt | cdr3_aa
TRBJ1-2 | TRBD1 | few | TRBV20-1 | TGCAGTGCCGTCTACAGGGGGAATAGCGGCTACACCTTC | CSAVYRGNSGYTF
TRBJ2-5 | TRBD2 | . | TRBV7-7 | TGTGCCAGCAGCTTAGAACTAGCGGGGGAAGAGACCCAGTACTTC | CASSLELAGEETQYF
TRBJ2-7 | . | few | TRBV10-2 | TGCGCCAGCAGTGAGTCTCAGGGGCGACCCTACGAGCAGTACTTC | CASSESQGRPYEQYF
TRBJ2-5 | . | few | TRBV20-1 | TGCAGTGCTAGAGATGGTAGGGTAGTCCAAGAGACCCAGTACTTC | CSARDGRVVQETQYF
TRBJ2-1 | TRBD1 | many | TRBV7-2 | TGTGCCAGCAGCTCAGACCGGGACAGGGGAGGAAATGAGCAGTTCTTC | CASSSDRDRGGNEQFF
TRBJ2-3 | TRBD2 | . | TRBV5-1 | TGCGCCAGCAGCTACGGCGGGGGGGCCGGAGATACGCAGTATTTT | CASSYGGGAGDTQYF
TRBJ2-7 | . | once | TRBV9 | TGTGCCAGCAGCGTAGGAGGGACCAGGGGAGAGCAGTACTTC | CASSVGGTRGEQYF
TRBJ2-1 | . | . | TRBV20-1 | TGCAGCCGGGACCACTACAATGAGCAGTTCTTC | CSRDHYNEQFF
TRBJ2-7 | . | . | TRBV20-1 | TGCAGTGCGCTAGGGTCCGAGCAGTACTTC | CSALGSEQYF
TRBJ2-1 | . | few | TRBV13 | TGTGCCAGCAGCTTGAGAACGGGCCAACGGAATGAGCAGTTCTTC | CASSLRTGQRNEQFF
TRBJ2-1 | . | . | TRBV29-1 | TGCAGCCAAGTCGGCTACAATGAGCAGTTCTTC | CSQVGYNEQFF
TRBJ2-1 | . | many | TRBV20-1 | TGCAGTGCTAGAGACGGACAGAGGGAGCAGTTCTTC | CSARDGQREQFF
TRBJ2-5 | . | many | TRBV11-2 | TGTGCCAGCAGCTTAGGAACAGGGCCCACGTACTTC | CASSLGTGPTYF
TRBJ2-1 | TRBD1 | once | TRBV27 | TGTGCCACTACACAGGGGACCAGCTACAATGAGCAGTTCTTC | CATTQGTSYNEQFF
TRBJ1-5 | . | once | TRBV7-2 | TGTGCCAGCAGCTTAGCGGCAGGGGCGGCTCAGCCCCAGCATTTT | CASSLAAGAAQPQHF
TRBJ2-6 | . | few | TRBV7-9 | TGTGCCAGCAGCCCGGTAACTGGGGCCAACGTCCTGACTTTC | CASSPVTGANVLTF
TRBJ2-7 | TRBD2 | . | TRBV6-2/TRBV6-3 | TGTGCCAGCAGTTACCGGCGGGAGGCCTACGAGCAGTACTTC | CASSYRREAYEQYF
TRBJ2-5 | . | . | TRBV12-3/TRBV12-4 | TGTGCCAGCAGTAAAGGACAGCAAGAGACCCAGTACTTC | CASSKGQQETQYF
TRBJ2-3 | . | . | TRBV28 | TGTGCCAGCAGGTCAAGCGGAGATACGCAGTATTTT | CASRSSGDTQYF
TRBJ1-2 | . | few | TRBV7-2 | TGTGCCAGCAGCTTAGTTCGGGCACATGGCTACACCTTC | CASSLVRAHGYTF
TRBJ1-2 | . | . | TRBV20-1 | TGCAGTGCTGGACTCTCGAACTCCGGCTACACCTTC | CSAGLSNSGYTF
TRBJ2-1 | . | many | TRBV6-6 | TGTGCCAGCAGTTACGGCATTGTAGGTGAGCAGTTCTTC | CASSYGIVGEQFF
TRBJ2-3 | . | . | TRBV20-1 | TGCAGTGCTAGAGATCGCCAGGCCCTCACAGATACGCAGTATTTT | CSARDRQALTDTQYF
TRBJ2-3 | TRBD2 | . | TRBV10-3 | TGTGCCATCAGTGAGACCGGACTAGTAGGCACAGATACGCAGTATTTT | CAISETGLVGTDTQYF
TRBJ2-7 | TRBD1 | . | TRBV20-1 | TGCAGTGCTCCCGGGACAGGCGCCACCTACGAGCAGTACTTC | CSAPGTGATYEQYF
TRBJ2-3 | TRBD1 | . | TRBV4-2 | TGTGCCAGCAGCCGGGACAGGGGAGATACGCAGTATTTT | CASSRDRGDTQYF
TRBJ2-7 | . | many | TRBV27 | TGTGCCAGCAGTTTATCGGACAACAATGAGCAGTACTTC | CASSLSDNNEQYF
TRBJ2-3 | . | . | TRBV9 | TGTGCCAGCAGCTTTCGACAGTCAGATACGCAGTATTTT | CASSFRQSDTQYF
TRBJ2-1 | . | . | TRBV4-1 | TGCGCCAGCAGCCAAGACGGGGTTGAGACCCAGTTCTTC | CASSQDGVETQFF
TRBJ2-5 | . | few | TRBV6-5 | TGTGCCAGCAGCTCCAGCAGGGAGCAAGAGACCCAGTACTTC | CASSSSREQETQYF
TRBJ2-1 | TRBD2 | few | TRBV20-1 | TGCAGTGCTCTCGGGACTAGACGGGTAAATGAGCAGTTCTTC | CSALGTRRVNEQFF
TRBJ2-5 | TRBD1 | . | TRBV5-5 | TGTGCCAGCAGCTTGCGGACAGGGGGCCAGGAGACCCAGTACTTC | CASSLRTGGQETQYF
TRBJ2-1 | TRBD2 | few | TRBV20-1 | TGCAGTGCTCCAAGCGGGAGGGACTACAATGAGCAGTTCTTC | CSAPSGRDYNEQFF
TRBJ2-3 | TRBD1 | . | TRBV3-1 | TGTGCCAGCAGCCAAAGAGGGACAGTCGCCGTAGATACGCAGTATTTT | CASSQRGTVAVDTQYF
TRBJ2-3 | TRBD2 | many | TRBV9 | TGTGCCAGCAGCGCGGGACTAGCGGGAGGTGTCTCAGATACGCAGTATTTT | CASSAGLAGGVSDTQYF
TRBJ2-3 | . | few | TRBV7-2 | TGTGCCAGCAGCCCGGACAGAGATACGCAGTATTTT | CASSPDRDTQYF
TRBJ1-2 | . | . | TRBV6-5 | TGTGCCGCTATCAGCATCGAGGGCTACACCTTC | CAAISIEGYTF
TRBJ2-7 | . | . | TRBV27 | TGTGCCAGCAGTTTAAGGGCAGAGGGTTCCTACGAGCAGTACTTC | CASSLRAEGSYEQYF
TRBJ2-3 | TRBD2 | many | TRBV20-1 | TGCAGTGCTAAGAAACTAGCGGGAGGGCAAGTAGATACGCAGTATTTT | CSAKKLAGGQVDTQYF
TRBJ2-7 | TRBD1 | . | TRBV20-1 | TGCAGTGCTGAACAGGGGATCCCGGACTCCTACGAGCAGTACTTC | CSAEQGIPDSYEQYF
TRBJ1-2 | . | many | TRBV4-2 | TGTGCCAGCAGCCAATCAAGTGGTCAGGCGAGGTATGGCTACACCTTC | CASSQSSGQARYGYTF
TRBJ2-4 | . | . | TRBV20-1 | TGCAGTGCTCCCCTCCCCCGGAAACCGTACGATCAGTACTTC | CSAPLPRKPYDQYF
TRBJ2-2 | TRBD1 | once | TRBV6-5 | TGTGCCAGCAGTTGGGGACAGAGGACCGGGGAGCTGTTTTTT | CASSWGQRTGELFF
TRBJ2-3 | TRBD1 | . | TRBV5-1 | TGCGCCAGCAGCTTGCAGGGGGAACATCACACAGATACGCAGTATTTT | CASSLQGEHHTDTQYF
TRBJ2-6 | . | . | TRBV29-1 | TGCAGCGTTGAGGGGGTCACAGGGGGGGCCAACGTCCTGACTTTC | CSVEGVTGGANVLTF
TRBJ2-5 | . | many | TRBV20-1 | TGCAGTGCTAGTGGCCGGGGGCGCGGTGAAGGGTACCAAGAGACCCAGTACTTC | CSASGRGRGEGYQETQYF
TRBJ2-1 | TRBD2 | few | TRBV7-2 | TGTGCCAGCAAGGTCCTAAGCGGGAGCGGTGAGCAGTTCTTC | CASKVLSGSGEQFF
TRBJ2-3 | . | . | TRBV29-1 | TGCAGCGGTGGCGGGGTTACAGGTACGCAGTATTTT | CSGGGVTGTQYF
TRBJ2-4 | TRBD2 | . | TRBV6-5 | TGTGCCAGCAGTTACTCGTCCGGGACTAGCGGGAGGGCCAAAAACATTCAGTACTTC | CASSYSSGTSGRAKNIQYF
TRBJ2-3 | TRBD2 | . | TRBV7-2 | TGTGCCAGCAGCTCGAGAGGGACTAGCGGGAAAGGCACAGATACGCAGTATTTT | CASSSRGTSGKGTDTQYF
TRBJ2-6 | . | once | TRBV20-1 | TGCAGTGCTAGTCGAGGAGGGACTGGGGCCAACGTCCTGACTTTC | CSASRGGTGANVLTF
TRBJ1-5 | . | . | TRBV6-2/TRBV6-3 | TGTGCCAGCACCCCCATGCGGACCGAAAGCAATCAGCCCCAGCATTTT | CASTPMRTESNQPQHF
TRBJ2-1 | TRBD2 | few | TRBV20-1 | TGCAGTGCTACCACCCCGACTAGCGGGAGACGGGCTGAGCAGTTCTTC | CSATTPTSGRRAEQFF
TRBJ2-5 | . | few | TRBV7-9 | TGTGCCAGCAGCTCTCTGGGCGGGTTCCAAGAGACCCAGTACTTC | CASSSLGGFQETQYF
TRBJ1-4 | . | few | TRBV13 | TGTGCCAGCAGAGGGCCCGGGGAAGAAAAACTGTTTTTT | CASRGPGEEKLFF
TRBJ2-3 | . | few | TRBV7-3 | TGTGCCAGCAGCTCCGGGACCGCGGGACTCGGGTTGGATACGCAGTATTTT | CASSSGTAGLGLDTQYF
TRBJ2-7 | . | . | TRBV12-3/TRBV12-4 | TGTGCCAGCGGGTCCGGGACACTTTCCTACGAGCAGTACTTC | CASGSGTLSYEQYF
TRBJ2-5 | TRBD2 | . | TRBV7-2 | TGTGCCAGCAGCCCAATGACTAGCGGGGCAAAAGGGGAGCAGTACTTC | CASSPMTSGAKGEQYF
TRBJ2-1 | . | many | TRBV6-2/TRBV6-3 | TGTGCCAGCAGTTACTCCCCTAGGGGTGAGCAGTTCTTC | CASSYSPRGEQFF